These 17 T cell receptor beta chains came from one sample sequenced in a study of T cells in Graves' hyperthyroidism and ophthalmopathy. Amplified regions were TCR beta CDR3 sequences from RNA transcripts. The TCR CDR3 first-round RT-PCR relied on the HTBI primer set. A single record per CDR3 protein comes from TCRdb applying MiXCR to the multiplex PCR reads. The table records about 580,000 distinct CDR3 sequences, about 43% of them present only once. Material: peripheral blood or thyroid tissue (not recorded which). The source of these receptors is a woman younger than 30 with Graves' hyperthyroidism.

The gene calls are TRBV12-3 or TRBV12-4 and TRBJ1-5; 9 positions agree with TRBD1. Germline trimming cut 8 bases from V and 4 bases from J; bases unmatched to any gene: 6. There are 14 residues in the CDR3. In nucleotides, the CDR3 is TGTGCCAGCGGCAAGGACAGGGGTAATCAGCCCCAGCATTTT. Encoded protein: CASGKDRGNQPQHF.

The chain is built from TRBV2 and TRBJ2-5; possibly TRBD1 or TRBD2 for D (6 bases each). The CDR3 runs 17 residues. V was shortened by 6 bases and J by 1 base, with 21 bases between the two germline ends. Germline assignment: CDR1 SNHLY and CDR2 FYNNEI. The CDR3 protein is CASRNQSGATFQETQYF. The CDR3 coding sequence is TGTGCCAGCAGGAACCAGTCGGGGGCAACTTTCCAAGAGACCCAGTACTTC.

This sequence joins TRBV29-1 and TRBJ2-7; the match to TRBD1 covers 7 bases. CDR3 length: 13 amino acids. Germline V gene sequence: CDR1 SQVTM, CDR2 ANQGSEA. Trimming took 8 bases from V and 6 from J; bases not matched to a gene: 13. DNA of the CDR3: TGCAGCTTAGAGGGGACAGTTGGTCGCGAGCAGTACTTC. The encoded protein is CSLEGTVGREQYF.

The CDR3 DNA is TGTGCCAGCAGCTGGTTAGCGGAGGAGACCCAGTACTTC. Protein: CASSWLAEETQYF. The rearrangement uses TRBV7-8 and TRBJ2-5; D is possibly TRBD2 (6 bases). Germline assignment: CDR1 SGHVS and CDR2 FQNEAQ. The CDR3 has 13 residues. Trimming stripped 4 bases from V and 5 bases from J, with 11 bases between.

The chain recombines TRBV5-4 with TRBJ1-4; 7 bases line up with TRBD1. With V trimmed by 0 bases and J by 5 bases, 7 bases remained unmatched. The CDR3 has 16 residues. The germline V gene has CDR1 SGHNT and CDR2 YYREEE (reference sequence). CDR3 region: CASSLVGTAKNEKLFF. The CDR3 region has the DNA TGTGCCAGCAGCTTGGTAGGGACAGCAAAAAATGAAAAACTGTTTTTT.

As to this clonotype: This may be a read error, as it is one base from a much larger clone. This sequence joins TRBV4-3 and TRBJ2-7, with TRBD2 identical over 13 bases. The CDR3 is 16 residues long. CDR1 LGHNA and CDR2 YSLEER come from the germline V gene. The CDR3, as DNA: TGCGCCAGCAGCCAAAGGGGACTAGCGGGACACTACGAGCTGTACTTC. It specifies CASSQRGLAGHYELYF.

This clonotype occurred many times. The V and J genes are TRBV29-1 and TRBJ2-2, with a weak D call TRBD1 (5 bases). V was shortened by 7 bases and J by 3 bases, with 12 bases between the two germline ends. Germline CDR1 is SQVTM and CDR2 is ANQGSEA. This CDR3 comprises 13 residues. The CDR3 DNA sequence: TGCAGCGCCCAAAGGGGCCACACCGGGGAGCTGTTTTTT. It encodes CSAQRGHTGELFF.

This chain connects TRBV29-1 to TRBJ1-2; 9 bases map to TRBD1. CDR1 and CDR2 from the germline V gene are SQVTM and ANQGSEA. V was pared by 4 bases and J by 6 bases, with 9 bases of the junction left unmatched. The CDR3 runs 14 residues. This CDR3 is CSVGGDRAVDGYTF. CDR3 nucleotide sequence: TGCAGCGTTGGGGGGGACAGGGCTGTGGATGGCTACACCTTC. The whole variable domain, filled in from reference TRBV29-1 and TRBJ1-2, reads SAVISQKPSRDICQRGTSLTIQCQVDSQVTMMFWYRQQPGQSLTLIATANQGSEATYESGFVIDKFPISRPNLTFSTLTVSNMSPEDSSIYLCSVGGDRAVDGYTFGSGTRLTVV.

Many counts were recorded for this clonotype. The genes are TRBV29-1 and TRBJ2-7; D tentatively reads TRBD1 or TRBD2 (5 bases each). Germline lookup yields CDR1 SQVTM and CDR2 ANQGSEA. The V gene lost 6 bases and the J gene lost 2 bases, with 14 bases spanning the gap. This CDR3 spans 13 amino acids. The CDR3 sequence: CSVTGRSPYEQYF. Written as DNA, the CDR3 is TGCAGCGTCACGGGACGGTCCCCCTACGAGCAGTACTTC.

This clonotype has more than one count but fewer than ten. The J gene is TRBJ1-1, the V gene TRBV5-8; unclear D gene. In germline, CDR1 is SGHTS, CDR2 YDEGEE. V was cut by 0 bases and J by 5 bases, with 11 bases left in between. This CDR3 spans 14 amino acids. The CDR3 loop is CASSLGPMGTEAFF. Here the CDR3 DNA reads TGTGCCAGCAGCTTGGGACCAATGGGGACTGAAGCTTTCTTT.

A remark on this clonotype: Mismatch with germline at one junction end may stem from a read error. The chain uses TRBV20-1 and TRBJ2-7, with 15 positions matching TRBD2. The CDR3 is made up of 16 amino acids. Germline V lookup: CDR1 DFQATT, CDR2 SNEGSKA (reference sequence). The CDR3 here is CSVAGTSGRPPYGQYF. DNA of the CDR3: TGCAGTGTGGCCGGGACTAGCGGGAGGCCCCCCTACGGGCAGTACTTC.

Comment on this clonotype: A much larger clone lies one base from this, so it may be a read error. V is TRBV7-3 and J is TRBJ2-7, with 7 bases matching TRBD2. CDR1 is SGHTA, CDR2 FQGTGA, per germline. CDR3 length: 16 residues. The junction had 12 bases not matched to a gene; V was cut back by 5 bases and J by 2 bases. CDR3 region: CASSVAAGDRAYEQYF. Here the CDR3 DNA reads TGTGCCAGCAGCGTAGCGGCGGGAGACCGGGCCTACGAGCAGTACTTC.

The genes are TRBV20-1 and TRBJ1-6; no definite D call. This CDR3 has 14 residues. V was pared by 2 bases and J by 7 bases, with 12 bases between. CDR1 and CDR2 from the germline V gene are DFQATT and SNEGSKA (reference sequence). CDR3 DNA: TGCAGTGCTAGACCAGGACTAGGGAATTCACCCCTCCACTTT. This sequence encodes CSARPGLGNSPLHF.

This clonotype has a count of ten or more. The chain combines TRBV11-3 with TRBJ1-1, with unresolved D. With 6 bases removed from V and 0 bases from J, the gap between germline ends came to 8 bases. Germline loops: CDR1 SGHNT, CDR2 YENEEA. The CDR3 extends over 13 amino acids. The CDR3 DNA follows: TGTGCCAGCAGTCTCAAAATGAACACTGAAGCTTTCTTT. Translation gives CASSLKMNTEAFF. The variable domain in full, with the rest retrieved from reference TRBV11-3 and TRBJ1-1, is EAGVVQSPRYKIIEKKQPVAFWCNPISGHNTLYWYLQNLGQGPELLIRYENEEAVDDSQLPKDRFSAERLKGVDSTLKIQPAELGDSAVYLCASSLKMNTEAFFGQGTRLTVV.

At least ten counts were recorded for this clonotype. This chain links TRBV6-6 with TRBJ1-1, with D tentatively TRBD1 (6 bases). V lost 9 bases and J 1 base, leaving 9 bases between the germline ends. Germline lookup yields CDR1 MNHNY and CDR2 SVGAGI (reference sequence). The CDR3 spans 12 residues. This CDR3 reads CASETGNTEAFF. The CDR3 region has the DNA TGTGCCAGTGAGACAGGGAACACTGAAGCTTTCTTT.

This clonotype appeared once. The V and J genes are TRBV4-2 and TRBJ1-3, with D perhaps TRBD1 (6 bases). The CDR3 has 17 residues. V was shortened by 0 bases and J by 3 bases, with 15 bases between the two germline ends. Germline loops: CDR1 LGHNA, CDR2 YNFKEQ. CDR3 amino acids: CASSQEGANSFGNTIYF. CDR3 bases: TGTGCCAGCAGCCAAGAGGGGGCGAACAGCTTTGGAAACACCATATATTTT.

This clonotype showed up many times. The chain has TRBV7-3 and TRBJ1-2; possible D gene TRBD1, 6 bases. CDR3 size: 15 residues. Trimming stripped 5 bases from V and 3 bases from J, with 16 bases between. CDR1 SGHTA and CDR2 FQGTGA come from the germline V gene. The DNA for the CDR3 is TGTGCCAGCAGCGTCCCGGGGGCAGAGGACTATGGCTACACCTTC. Encoded protein: CASSVPGAEDYGYTF.